The clone carrying this TCR beta chain appeared many times. The sample originates from a study of Graves' ophthalmopathy and Graves' hyperthyroidism. Diagnosis was based on clinical symptoms, serum thyroxine, TRAb, thyroid ultrasound and orbital computed tomography. Trimming took off 3 bases at V and 2 bases at J, with 7 bases between the two ends. This CDR3 contains 12 residues. Germline-derived CDR1 and CDR2 are DFQATT and SNEGSKA (reference sequence). TCR beta CDR3 regions were amplified from RNA transcripts. HTBI-primed first-round RT-PCR preceded second-round multiplex PCR. A single record per CDR3 protein comes from TCRdb applying MiXCR to the multiplex PCR reads. The sample includes around 1,000,000 distinct CDR3 sequences, approximately 35% of them seen just once.

The specimen sequenced was peripheral blood or thyroid tissue (not recorded which). The source of this sequence is an adult man with Graves' hyperthyroidism. This chain joins TRBV20-1 and TRBJ2-5; no definite D call. CDR3: CSASLGQETQYF. CDR3 nucleotide sequence: TGCAGTGCTAGCCTCGGGCAAGAGACCCAGTACTTC.